Sequencing of this TCR beta chain was carried out in a study of T-cell reconstitution after alpha-beta-depleted transplantation in children. This clonotype has more than one count but fewer than ten. This CDR3 is built from 16 residues. V lost 3 bases, J lost 0 bases, and 8 bases stayed unmatched. The germline V gene has CDR1 GTSNPN and CDR2 SVGIG (reference sequence). Unique molecular identifiers were built into the TCRbeta library. In TCRdb, the PCR reads were re-called with MiXCR into one record per CDR3 protein. The sample contains some 200,000 distinct CDR3 sequences, approximately 8.4% of which appear only once.

This sample comprised PBMCs, mostly from graft donor cells, obtained 360 days after TCRalphabeta/CD19-depleted stem cell transplant. The V call is TRBV30, the J call TRBJ2-7, with TRBD1 identical over 10 bases. The receptor comes from a male patient between 2 and 15 years old who had a stem cell transplant for acute myeloid leukemia, so the T cells may come from the graft donor. CDR3 amino acids: CAWRLDGQGGSYEQYF. The CDR3 coding sequence is TGTGCCTGGAGACTAGATGGACAGGGGGGCTCCTACGAGCAGTACTTC.